These 16 T cell receptor beta chains were sequenced from one sample in a study of vaccination and CD4 T cells after COVID-19. Indicated treatment: roughly 10-day PBMC culture with coronavirus spike peptide pools or control peptides (ViraFEST assay). Which antigens these TCRs recognize remains unknown. The study sequenced cultured CD4+ T cell DNA using the Oncomine TCR Beta short-read assay. One entry per CDR3 protein results from TCRdb running MiXCR on the PCR reads. The sample yields about 19,000 distinct CDR3 sequences, approximately 33% seen once. The sample consisted of cultured CD4+ T cells from blood. These receptors all come from a human donor with COVID-19.

The chain carries TRBV6-1 and TRBJ2-2, with 7 positions matching TRBD1. With V trimmed by 6 bases and J by 7 bases, 5 bases remained unmatched. The CDR3 sequence is 13 residues long. The germline V gene encodes CDR1 MNHNS and CDR2 SASEGT. As DNA, the CDR3 is TGTGCCAGCAGCCGACAGGGTAGCGGGGAGCTGTTTTTT. Its translation is CASSRQGSGELFF.

This clonotype came up a few times. J is TRBJ1-5 and V is TRBV6-1, with D maybe TRBD1 (5 bases). The CDR3 sequence is 12 residues long. CDR1 is MNHNS, CDR2 SASEGT, per germline. With 6 bases removed from V and 3 bases from J, the gap between germline ends came to 6 bases. The CDR3 nucleotides read TGTGCCAGCAGGGGGGTCAATCAGCCCCAGCATTTT. It is translated as CASRGVNQPQHF.

CDR3 sequence: CASSSDRVNYQPQHF. The CDR3 DNA is TGTGCCAGTAGTTCCGACAGGGTCAACTATCAGCCCCAGCATTTT. This sequence joins TRBV19 and TRBJ1-5; 7 bases map to TRBD1. The CDR3 runs to 15 residues. Germline values: CDR1 LNHDA, CDR2 SQIVND (reference sequence). Unmatched junction bases numbered 9, after V lost 5 bases and J lost 5 bases.

This clonotype showed up just a few times. The chain combines TRBV12-3 or TRBV12-4 with TRBJ1-2; D ambiguous. The CDR3 covers 13 residues. V was clipped by 7 bases and J by 8 bases, with 17 bases between them. The DNA for the CDR3 is TGTGCCAGCACCTTTTCTCGATCGCCGGGCTACACCTTC. As protein: CASTFSRSPGYTF.

This clonotype was detected only a few times. V and J are TRBV27 and TRBJ1-2; D is uncertain. The CDR3 totals 13 residues. CDR1 MNHEY and CDR2 SMNVEV come from the germline V gene (reference sequence). V lost 6 bases and J lost 8, with 16 bases in between. The DNA of the CDR3 is TGTGCCAGCAGGGGGAACCCGGCAGGAGGCTACACCTTC. This sequence encodes CASRGNPAGGYTF.

This clonotype was observed once. This chain connects TRBV5-1 to TRBJ2-7; D could derive from TRBD1 or TRBD2 (6 bases each). Trimming cost V 0 bases and J 4 bases, with 8 bases left between them. Germline-derived CDR1 and CDR2 are SGHRS and YFSETQ. The CDR3 runs 13 residues. CDR3 bases: TGCGCCAGCAGCTTGGAGGGGGGATACGAGCAGTACTTC. It is translated as CASSLEGGYEQYF.

The genes are TRBV19 and TRBJ2-5, with D possibly called TRBD1 or TRBD2 (6 bases each). V was clipped by 0 bases and J by 4 bases, with 12 bases between them. CDR3 size: 15 residues. CDR1 is LNHDA and CDR2 is SQIVND in the germline V gene (reference sequence). CDR3 nucleotide sequence: TGTGCCAGTAGTATAGATAGGGGGGCCGGAGAGACCCAGTACTTC. It codes for CASSIDRGAGETQYF. The variable domain in full, with the rest retrieved from reference TRBV19 and TRBJ2-5, is DGGITQSPKYLFRKEGQNVTLSCEQNLNHDAMYWYRQDPGQGLRLIYYSQIVNDFQKGDIAEGYSVSREKKESFPLTVTSAQKNPTAFYLCASSIDRGAGETQYFGPGTRLLVL.

Only a few counts were recorded for this clonotype. The chain employs TRBV28 and TRBJ2-7; tentative D call: TRBD2 (5 bases). The CDR3 runs to 15 residues. V gave up 2 bases and J gave up 0 bases, with 11 bases separating them. CDR1 MDHEN and CDR2 SYDVKM come from the germline V gene. The CDR3 DNA reads as TGTGCCAGCAGTTTACCGACGGGGAGCTCCTACGAGCAGTACTTC. It translates to CASSLPTGSSYEQYF. The full variable domain, its missing parts supplied by reference TRBV28 and TRBJ2-7, is DVKVTQSSRYLVKRTGEKVFLECVQDMDHENMFWYRQDPGLGLRLIYFSYDVKMKEKGDIPEGYSVSREKKERFSLILESASTNQTSMYLCASSLPTGSSYEQYFGPGTRLTVT.

The chain links TRBV12-3 or TRBV12-4 to TRBJ1-3; unclear D gene. V lost 7 bases and J 1 base, leaving 5 bases between the germline ends. The CDR3 is 12 residues long. Written as DNA, the CDR3 is TGTGCCAGCAACTTATCTGGAAACACCATATATTTT. Translating it yields CASNLSGNTIYF.

This chain links TRBV14 with TRBJ1-3; D is undetermined. Trimming removed 5 bases at V and 4 bases at J, with 9 bases between. The length of the CDR3 is 13 residues. The germline V gene encodes CDR1 SGHDN and CDR2 FVKESK. The CDR3 nucleotides read TGTGCCAGCAGCGGTCCCAGAGGAAACACCATATATTTT. This sequence encodes CASSGPRGNTIYF.

This clonotype was recorded a few times. This sequence joins TRBV30 and TRBJ1-5; D is unclear. Deletions cut 1 base from V and 6 bases from J, with 13 bases between. The CDR3 sequence is 14 residues long. Per the germline V gene, CDR1 is GTSNPN and CDR2 is SVGIG (reference sequence). The CDR3 loop reads CAWSGPLGSQPQHF. The CDR3 DNA reads as TGTGCCTGGAGTGGCCCTCTCGGGTCTCAGCCCCAGCATTTT.

This clonotype was observed a few times. The chain joins TRBV7-9 to TRBJ2-2, with 7 bases fitting TRBD1. The V gene's germline CDR1 is SEHNR and CDR2 FQNEAQ (reference sequence). The CDR3 totals 14 residues. Germline trimming cut 3 bases from V and 5 bases from J; bases unmatched to any gene: 3. The CDR3 DNA reads as TGTGCCAGCAGCTTCGACAGGGATACCGGGGAGCTGTTTTTT. It translates to CASSFDRDTGELFF. Full variable domain (rest looked up from reference TRBV7-9 and TRBJ2-2): DTGVSQNPRHKITKRGQNVTFRCDPISEHNRLYWYRQTLGQGPEFLTYFQNEAQLEKSRLLSDRFSAERPKGSFSTLEIQRTEQGDSAMYLCASSFDRDTGELFFGEGSRLTVL.

The table lists this clonotype with a few counts. V is TRBV24-1 and J is TRBJ2-4; the match to TRBD2 covers 8 bases. The V gene's germline CDR1 is KGHDR and CDR2 SFDVKD. This CDR3 has 15 amino acids. V gave up 3 bases and J gave up 6 bases; unmatched junction bases: 6. CDR3 region: CATSDPGGAPNIQYF. In nucleotides, the CDR3 is TGTGCCACCAGTGATCCGGGGGGGGCACCAAACATTCAGTACTTC.

V and J are TRBV10-2 and TRBJ1-1, with D possibly TRBD1 on 5 matching bases. CDR1 WSHSY and CDR2 SAAADI come from the germline V gene. The CDR3 is made up of 11 amino acids. Trimming removed 6 bases at V and 5 bases at J, with 7 bases between. The CDR3 coding sequence is TGCGCCAGCAGGCAGGGTACTGAAGCTTTCTTT. This encodes CASRQGTEAFF.

This clonotype was recorded a few times. The chain links TRBV30 to TRBJ2-3, with D perhaps TRBD1 or TRBD2 (5 bases each). The CDR3 is made up of 18 amino acids. Trimming left V 3 bases short and J 0 bases short, with 22 bases between. Germline CDR1 is GTSNPN and CDR2 is SVGIG (reference sequence). CDR3 bases: TGTGCCTGGAGGGCCGCCCCCCTCCAGGGAGCGAGCACAGATACGCAGTATTTT. Translating gives CAWRAAPLQGASTDTQYF.

The DNA for the CDR3 is TGTGCCAGCAGCTTAATCGCGGGGGGCGTCAATGAGCAGTTCTTC. Amino acid sequence: CASSLIAGGVNEQFF. V gene TRBV11-1 combines with J gene TRBJ2-1, with TRBD2 identical over 8 bases. The CDR3 is 15 amino acids. The germline CDR1 and CDR2 sequences are SGHAT and FQDESV (reference sequence). Germline trimming cut 2 bases from V and 6 bases from J; bases unmatched to any gene: 6.